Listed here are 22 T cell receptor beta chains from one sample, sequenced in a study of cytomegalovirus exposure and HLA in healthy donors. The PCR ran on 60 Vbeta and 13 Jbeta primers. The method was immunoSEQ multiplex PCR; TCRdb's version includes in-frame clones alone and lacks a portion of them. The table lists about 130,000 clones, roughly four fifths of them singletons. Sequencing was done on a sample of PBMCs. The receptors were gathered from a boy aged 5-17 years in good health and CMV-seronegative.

CDR3 in amino acids: CASGASGAGTDTQYF. CDR3 DNA sequence: TGTGCCAGTGGGGCTAGCGGAGCCGGCACAGATACGCAGTATTTT. The genes are TRBV9 and TRBJ2-3; TRBD2 aligns across 7 bases. Per the germline V gene, CDR1 is SGDLS and CDR2 is YYNGEE. The CDR3 has 15 residues. V shed 8 bases and J 1 base; nucleotides not matched to a gene: 10.

CDR3 DNA sequence: TGTGCCAGTAGAAGCGGGAGCAACGAGCAGTACTTC. The encoded protein is CASRSGSNEQYF. J is TRBJ2-7 and V is TRBV19; 8 nucleotides line up with TRBD2. The CDR3 sequence is 12 residues long. The V and J ends lost 6 bases and 5 bases, in that order; junction bases with no gene match: 3. Germline CDR1 reads LNHDA; CDR2 reads SQIVND (reference sequence).

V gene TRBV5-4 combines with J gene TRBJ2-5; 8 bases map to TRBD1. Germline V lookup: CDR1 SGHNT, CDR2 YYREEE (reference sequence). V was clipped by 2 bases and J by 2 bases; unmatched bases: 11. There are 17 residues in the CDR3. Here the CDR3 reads CASSFLGSGQGQETQYF. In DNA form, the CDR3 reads TGTGCCAGCAGCTTCCTTGGGTCTGGACAGGGACAAGAGACCCAGTACTTC. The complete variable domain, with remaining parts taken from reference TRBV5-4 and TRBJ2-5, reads ETGVTQSPTHLIKTRGQQVTLRCSSQSGHNTVSWYQQALGQGPQFIFQYYREEENGRGNFPPRFSGLQFPNYSSELNVNALELDDSALYLCASSFLGSGQGQETQYFGPGTRLLVL.

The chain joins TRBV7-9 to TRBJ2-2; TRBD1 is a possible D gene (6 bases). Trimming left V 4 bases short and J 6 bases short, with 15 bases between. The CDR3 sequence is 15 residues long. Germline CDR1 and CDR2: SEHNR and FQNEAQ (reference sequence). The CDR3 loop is CASSSGQPGAGELFF. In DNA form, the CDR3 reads TGTGCCAGCAGCTCTGGACAGCCTGGCGCCGGGGAGCTGTTTTTT.

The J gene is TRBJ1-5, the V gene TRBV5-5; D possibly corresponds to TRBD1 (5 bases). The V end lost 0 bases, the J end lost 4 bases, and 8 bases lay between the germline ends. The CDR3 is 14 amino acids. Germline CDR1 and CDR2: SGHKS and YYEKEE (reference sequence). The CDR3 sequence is CASSLGQSNQPQHF. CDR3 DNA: TGTGCCAGCAGCTTGGGACAGAGTAATCAGCCCCAGCATTTT.

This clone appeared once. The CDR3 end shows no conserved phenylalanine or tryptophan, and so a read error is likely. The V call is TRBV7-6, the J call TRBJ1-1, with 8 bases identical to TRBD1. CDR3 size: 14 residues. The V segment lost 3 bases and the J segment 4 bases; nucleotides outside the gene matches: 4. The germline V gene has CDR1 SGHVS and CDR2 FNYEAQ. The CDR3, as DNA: TGTGCCAGCAGCTTGGACAGGGAACGCACTGAAGCTTTCCTT. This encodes CASSLDRERTEAFL.

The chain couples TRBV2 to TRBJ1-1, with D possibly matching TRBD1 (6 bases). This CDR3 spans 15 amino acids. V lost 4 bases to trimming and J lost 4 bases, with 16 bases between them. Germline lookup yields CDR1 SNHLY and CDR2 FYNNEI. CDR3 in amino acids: CASSAQRPRGTEAFF. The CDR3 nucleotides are TGTGCCAGCAGTGCCCAACGACCCAGGGGCACTGAAGCTTTCTTT. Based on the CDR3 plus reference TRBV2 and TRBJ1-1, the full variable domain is EPEVTQTPSHQVTQMGQEVILRCVPISNHLYFYWYRQILGQKVEFLVSFYNNEISEKSEIFDDQFSVERPDGSNFTLKIRSTKLEDSAMYFCASSAQRPRGTEAFFGQGTRLTVV.

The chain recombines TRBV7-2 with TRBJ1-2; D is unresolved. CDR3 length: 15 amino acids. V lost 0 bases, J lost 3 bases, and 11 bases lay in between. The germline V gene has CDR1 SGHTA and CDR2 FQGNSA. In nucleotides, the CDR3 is TGTGCCAGCAGCTTAGCGGGAGGATGCGACTATGGCTACACCTTC. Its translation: CASSLAGGCDYGYTF.

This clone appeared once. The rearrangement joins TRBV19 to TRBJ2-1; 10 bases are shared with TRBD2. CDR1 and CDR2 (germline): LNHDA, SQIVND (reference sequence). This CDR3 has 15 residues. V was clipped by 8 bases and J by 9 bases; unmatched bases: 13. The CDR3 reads CASRRPSGSEFEQFF. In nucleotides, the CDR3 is TGTGCCAGTCGGAGGCCTAGCGGGAGCGAGTTTGAGCAGTTCTTC.

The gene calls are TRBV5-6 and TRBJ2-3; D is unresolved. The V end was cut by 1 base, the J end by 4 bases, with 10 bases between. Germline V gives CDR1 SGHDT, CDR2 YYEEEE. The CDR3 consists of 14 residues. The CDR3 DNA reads TGTGCCAGCAGCTTGTGGGCAGGCGCAGATACGCAGTATTTT. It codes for CASSLWAGADTQYF.

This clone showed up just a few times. This chain's CDR3 is CATSRDGQGAAGELFF. The CDR3 nucleotides read TGTGCCACCAGCAGAGATGGCCAGGGGGCAGCCGGGGAGCTGTTTTTT. This chain links TRBV15 with TRBJ2-2, with 8 bases fitting TRBD1. Germline V gene lookup returns CDR1 LNHNV and CDR2 YYDKDF (reference sequence). The J segment lost 6 bases and the V segment lost 0 bases, leaving 6 bases of the junction unmatched. CDR3 size: 16 residues. The variable domain in full, with the rest retrieved from reference TRBV15 and TRBJ2-2, is DAMVIQNPRYQVTQFGKPVTLSCSQTLNHNVMYWYQQKSSQAPKLLFHYYDKDFNNEADTPDNFQSRRPNTSFCFLDIRSPGLGDTAMYLCATSRDGQGAAGELFFGEGSRLTVL.

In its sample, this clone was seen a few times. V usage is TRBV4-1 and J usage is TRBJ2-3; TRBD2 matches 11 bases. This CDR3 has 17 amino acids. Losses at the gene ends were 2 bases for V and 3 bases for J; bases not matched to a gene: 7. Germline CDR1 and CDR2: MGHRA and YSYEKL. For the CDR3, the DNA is TGCGCCAGCAGCCAACCTCGTAGCGGGAGGGGAACAGATACGCAGTATTTT. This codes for CASSQPRSGRGTDTQYF.

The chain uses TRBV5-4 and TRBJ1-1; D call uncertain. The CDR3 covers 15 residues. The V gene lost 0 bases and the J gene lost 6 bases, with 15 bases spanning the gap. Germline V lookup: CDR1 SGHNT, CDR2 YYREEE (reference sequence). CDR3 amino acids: CASSLGQRTIPEAFF. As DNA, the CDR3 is TGTGCCAGCAGCTTGGGTCAGAGGACTATCCCTGAAGCTTTCTTT.

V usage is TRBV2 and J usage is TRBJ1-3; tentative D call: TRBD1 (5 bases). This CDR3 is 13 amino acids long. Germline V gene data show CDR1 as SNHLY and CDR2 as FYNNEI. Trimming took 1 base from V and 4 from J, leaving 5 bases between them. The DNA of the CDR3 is TGTGCCAGCAGTGAAGACAGGGGAAACACCATATATTTT. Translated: CASSEDRGNTIYF.

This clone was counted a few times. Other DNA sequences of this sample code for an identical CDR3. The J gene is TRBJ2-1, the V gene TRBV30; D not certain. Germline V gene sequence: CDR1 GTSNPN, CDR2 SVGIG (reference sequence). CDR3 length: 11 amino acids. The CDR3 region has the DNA TGTGCTCACGGTGCCTACAATGAGCAGTTCTTC. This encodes CAHGAYNEQFF.

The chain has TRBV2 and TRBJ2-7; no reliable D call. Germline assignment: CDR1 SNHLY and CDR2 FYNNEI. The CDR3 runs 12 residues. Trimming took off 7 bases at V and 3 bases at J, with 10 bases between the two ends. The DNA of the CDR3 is TGTGCCAGCACGAAACTCATCTACGAGCAGTACTTC. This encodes CASTKLIYEQYF.

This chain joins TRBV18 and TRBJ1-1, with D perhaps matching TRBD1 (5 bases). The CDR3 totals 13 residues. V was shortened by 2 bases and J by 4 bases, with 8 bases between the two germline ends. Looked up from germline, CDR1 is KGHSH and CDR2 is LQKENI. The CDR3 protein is CASSPSGTTEAFF. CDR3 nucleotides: TGTGCCAGCTCACCAAGCGGGACCACTGAAGCTTTCTTT.

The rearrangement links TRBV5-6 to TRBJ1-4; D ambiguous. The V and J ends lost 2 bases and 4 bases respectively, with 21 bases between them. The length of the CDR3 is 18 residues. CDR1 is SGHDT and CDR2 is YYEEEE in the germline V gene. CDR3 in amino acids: CASSLRGTDQAYNEKLFF. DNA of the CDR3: TGTGCCAGCAGCTTACGTGGAACAGATCAAGCCTATAATGAAAAACTGTTTTTT. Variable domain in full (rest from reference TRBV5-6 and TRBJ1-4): DAGVTQSPTHLIKTRGQQVTLRCSPKSGHDTVSWYQQALGQGPQFIFQYYEEEERQRGNFPDRFSGHQFPNYSSELNVNALLLGDSALYLCASSLRGTDQAYNEKLFFGSGTQLSVL.

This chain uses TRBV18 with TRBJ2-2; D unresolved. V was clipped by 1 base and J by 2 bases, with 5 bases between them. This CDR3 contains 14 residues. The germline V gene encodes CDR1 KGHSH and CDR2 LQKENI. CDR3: CASSPRLNTGELFF. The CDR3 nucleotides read TGTGCCAGCTCACCACGTCTTAACACCGGGGAGCTGTTTTTT. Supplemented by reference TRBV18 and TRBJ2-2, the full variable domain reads NAGVMQNPRHLVRRRGQEARLRCSPMKGHSHVYWYRQLPEEGLKFMVYLQKENIIDESGMPKERFSAEFPKEGPSILRIQQVVRGDSAAYFCASSPRLNTGELFFGEGSRLTVL.

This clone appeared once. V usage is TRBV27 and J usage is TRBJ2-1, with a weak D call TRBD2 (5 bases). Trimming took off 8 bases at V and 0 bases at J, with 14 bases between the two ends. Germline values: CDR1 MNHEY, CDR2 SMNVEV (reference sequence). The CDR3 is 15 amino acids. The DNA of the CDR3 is TGTGCCAGCGGTAGAAGACGGGGCTCCTACAATGAGCAGTTCTTC. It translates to CASGRRRGSYNEQFF.

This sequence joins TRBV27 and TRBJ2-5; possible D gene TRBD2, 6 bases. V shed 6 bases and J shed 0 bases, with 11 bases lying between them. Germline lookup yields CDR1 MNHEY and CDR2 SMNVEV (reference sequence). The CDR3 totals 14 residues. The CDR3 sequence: CASRRGAYQETQYF. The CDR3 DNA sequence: TGTGCCAGCAGGCGGGGCGCGTACCAAGAGACCCAGTACTTC.

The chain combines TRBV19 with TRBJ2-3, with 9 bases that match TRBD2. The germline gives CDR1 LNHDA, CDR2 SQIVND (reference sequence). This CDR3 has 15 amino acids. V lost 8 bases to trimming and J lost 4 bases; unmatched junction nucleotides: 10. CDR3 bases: TGTGCCAGTGCCAATGCGGGAGGGGCGGCAGATACGCAGTATTTT. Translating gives CASANAGGAADTQYF.